These 16 T cell receptor beta chains share one sample of origin, sequenced in a study of shared clonotypes between healthy human individuals. Libraries were prepared by immunoSEQ multiplex PCR; TCRdb keeps only in-frame clonotypes and omits some of them. The table has approximately 740,000 clones, 90% to 95% seen once. CD45RO-negative cells were positively selected for CCR7, leaving out terminally differentiated effector memory CD45RA+ cells. The sequenced material came from naive CD8+ T cells sorted from blood. The receptors stem from a man aged 30 to 45 in good health.

Regarding this clone: Additional DNA sequences in this sample encode the identical CDR3. This chain connects TRBV27 to TRBJ2-1; 9 nucleotides line up with TRBD2. V lost 3 bases and J lost 4; bases outside the gene matches: 4. Germline V gene lookup returns CDR1 MNHEY and CDR2 SMNVEV (reference sequence). The CDR3 is 15 amino acids. The CDR3 DNA reads TGTGCCAGCAGTTTGACTAGCGGTGGGTACAATGAGCAGTTCTTC. Translation: CASSLTSGGYNEQFF.

The CDR3 protein is CASSRRGGTTEAFF. The CDR3 region has the DNA TGTGCCAGCAGCCGCCGGGGAGGGACAACTGAAGCTTTCTTT. This chain connects TRBV5-4 to TRBJ1-1; maybe TRBD1 (6 bases). The length of the CDR3 is 14 residues. Germline CDR1 reads SGHNT; CDR2 reads YYREEE (reference sequence). The V gene lost 4 bases and the J gene lost 5 bases, with 15 bases spanning the gap.

The gene calls are TRBV10-1 and TRBJ2-2, with D maybe TRBD1 (5 bases). CDR3 length equals 14 residues. CDR1 WNHNN and CDR2 SYGVQD come from the germline V gene (reference sequence). Trimming took 5 bases from V and 5 from J, leaving 12 bases between them. CDR3 DNA sequence: TGCGCCAGCAGTCTCGGAGACAGAACCGGGGAGCTGTTTTTT. Its protein product is CASSLGDRTGELFF.

This sequence joins TRBV28 and TRBJ2-1, with a possible D match to TRBD2 (5 bases). Trimming left V 1 base short and J 9 bases short, with 10 bases between. The CDR3 totals 13 residues. Germline assignment: CDR1 MDHEN and CDR2 SYDVKM. In nucleotides, the CDR3 is TGTGCCAGCAGTTTATATCTAGGAGGTGAGCAGTTCTTC. It encodes CASSLYLGGEQFF.

This clone was observed a single time. This rearrangement joins TRBV2 to TRBJ2-3; 12 bases map to TRBD2. Per the germline V gene, CDR1 is SNHLY and CDR2 is FYNNEI. The CDR3 loop spans 16 amino acids. V was clipped by 3 bases and J by 6 bases; unmatched bases: 7. The CDR3 sequence is CASSDLAGGPADTQYF. The CDR3 nucleotides read TGTGCCAGCAGTGACCTAGCGGGAGGGCCGGCGGATACGCAGTATTTT.

V and J are TRBV29-1 and TRBJ2-2; no firm D call. Germline V gene data show CDR1 as SQVTM and CDR2 as ANQGSEA. Trimming stripped 1 base from V and 0 bases from J, with 15 bases between. The CDR3 covers 17 residues. The CDR3 region has the DNA TGCAGCGTTGAAGTCTACAGCCTATATTCGAACACCGGGGAGCTGTTTTTT. Its protein product is CSVEVYSLYSNTGELFF.

The chain combines TRBV15 with TRBJ2-3; 10 nucleotides agree with TRBD2. The ends lost 7 bases at V and 4 bases at J; junction bases unmatched: 11. The CDR3 length is 16 residues. Germline CDR1 LNHNV, CDR2 YYDKDF (reference sequence). The CDR3 sequence: CATTPTVAGGPDTQYF. The CDR3 nucleotides are TGTGCCACCACTCCTACCGTAGCGGGAGGACCAGATACGCAGTATTTT.

This chain joins TRBV6-1 and TRBJ2-1; tentatively, D is TRBD2 (6 bases). With 6 bases removed from V and 7 bases from J, the gap between germline ends came to 13 bases. CDR1 and CDR2 (germline): MNHNS, SASEGT. The CDR3 is made up of 13 amino acids. CDR3 residues: CASSTSLVNEQFF. CDR3 nucleotides: TGTGCCAGCAGCACTAGCCTTGTGAATGAGCAGTTCTTC.

The chain recombines TRBV14 with TRBJ2-7; D unclear. CDR3 size: 13 residues. Trimming removed 2 bases at V and 6 bases at J, with 11 bases between. Germline V CDR1 and CDR2: SGHDN, FVKESK. The CDR3 nucleotides are TGTGCCAGCAGCCAACGGTGGGCCGCCGAGCAGTACTTC. It translates to CASSQRWAAEQYF.

V and J are TRBV27 and TRBJ2-7; D call uncertain. CDR1 and CDR2 from the germline V gene are MNHEY and SMNVEV (reference sequence). V was clipped by 0 bases and J by 6 bases, with 12 bases between them. The CDR3 totals 14 residues. CDR3 loop: CASSLSYNLGEQYF. The CDR3 DNA sequence: TGTGCCAGCAGTTTATCCTACAACCTGGGCGAGCAGTACTTC.

CDR3: CASSYSLGVSGGYTF. The CDR3 bases are TGTGCCAGCAGTTACTCCCTTGGGGTATCGGGTGGCTACACCTTC. The chain couples TRBV6-5 to TRBJ1-2; D is uncertain. Trimming shortened V by 0 bases and J by 7 bases, and 15 bases separated the two germline ends. This CDR3 contains 15 residues. Germline V gene lookup returns CDR1 MNHEY and CDR2 SVGAGI.

V usage is TRBV25-1 and J usage is TRBJ2-2; 7 bases agree with TRBD1. CDR1 is MGHDK and CDR2 is SYGVNS in the germline V gene. The junction had 1 base not matched to a gene; V was cut back by 3 bases and J by 0 bases. This CDR3 region has 15 residues. CDR3 nucleotides: TGTGCCAGCAGTGAGCAGGGGGCGAACACCGGGGAGCTGTTTTTT. Protein: CASSEQGANTGELFF.

This sequence joins TRBV19 and TRBJ2-1; D is perhaps TRBD1 or TRBD2 (6 bases each). From germline, CDR1 is LNHDA and CDR2 SQIVND (reference sequence). The V end was cut by 7 bases, the J end by 4 bases, with 14 bases between. The CDR3 is 14 residues long. CDR3 sequence reads: CASMVGGGYNEQFF. The CDR3 nucleotides are TGTGCCAGTATGGTAGGGGGAGGATACAATGAGCAGTTCTTC.

The chain has TRBV5-8 and TRBJ2-1; TRBD2 might be the D (6 bases). The CDR3 sequence is 15 residues long. V lost 2 bases and J lost 5, with 14 bases in between. CDR1 and CDR2 from the germline V gene are SGHTS and YDEGEE. The CDR3 region is CASSLGLSLDNEQFF. The CDR3 region has the DNA TGTGCCAGCAGCTTAGGACTATCGTTAGACAATGAGCAGTTCTTC.

This chain joins TRBV4-3 and TRBJ2-2; D ambiguous. Trimming removed 1 base at V and 1 base at J, with 10 bases between. The germline V gene encodes CDR1 LGHNA and CDR2 YSLEER. The CDR3 has 16 residues. CDR3 loop: CASSQGAYLNTGELFF. CDR3 DNA: TGCGCCAGCAGCCAAGGAGCCTACCTGAACACCGGGGAGCTGTTTTTT.

V gene TRBV7-3 combines with J gene TRBJ2-1; TRBD2 might be the D (5 bases). The CDR3 has 13 amino acids. V was clipped by 8 bases and J by 6 bases, with 14 bases between them. Germline assignment: CDR1 SGHTA and CDR2 FQGTGA. DNA of the CDR3: TGTGCCAGCGCACCACGAGGGTCCAATGAGCAGTTCTTC. This translates into CASAPRGSNEQFF.